The next 27 T cell receptor beta chains were all read from a single sample in a study of cytomegalovirus exposure and HLA in healthy donors. Assay used: immunoSEQ multiplex PCR; TCRdb lists only in-frame clones, some missing. The sample yields 45,000 to 65,000 clones, approximately 89% seen once. Sequenced input: PBMCs. The source is a woman aged 18-29 years in good health and CMV-seronegative.

This chain uses TRBV10-3 with TRBJ2-3, with D tentatively TRBD1 (5 bases). V lost 10 bases and J lost 0, with 20 bases in between. The length of the CDR3 is 16 residues. The germline V gene has CDR1 ENHRY and CDR2 SYGVKD. This CDR3 reads CATLGETDPSTDTQYF. DNA for the CDR3: TGTGCCACCCTGGGCGAGACAGACCCTAGCACAGATACGCAGTATTTT.

The chain has TRBV7-3 and TRBJ2-5, with 8 positions matching TRBD1. J lost 4 bases, V lost 5 bases, and 6 bases had no gene match. The germline V gene has CDR1 SGHTA and CDR2 FQGTGA. The CDR3 loop spans 14 amino acids. The CDR3 DNA reads TGTGCCAGCAGCCCGGGGACAGGCCTAGAGACCCAGTACTTC. It yields the protein CASSPGTGLETQYF.

The rearrangement joins TRBV7-8 to TRBJ1-2; D unclear. In germline, CDR1 is SGHVS, CDR2 FQNEAQ. V lost 1 base to trimming and J lost 1 base, with 10 bases between them. The CDR3 extends over 15 amino acids. The DNA of the CDR3 is TGTGCCAGCAGCTTAGGACGCGGGATTAACTATGGCTACACCTTC. Translating it yields CASSLGRGINYGYTF.

The chain is built from TRBV6-5 and TRBJ2-3; possible D gene TRBD1, 7 bases. This CDR3 region has 15 residues. V dropped 7 bases and J dropped 4 bases, with 18 bases sitting between them. The germline V gene has CDR1 MNHEY and CDR2 SVGAGI. This CDR3 is CASKGGGTLSDTQYF. The CDR3 DNA is TGTGCCAGCAAAGGGGGCGGGACCCTCTCAGATACGCAGTATTTT.

This chain links TRBV11-2 with TRBJ2-3; D is possibly TRBD1 (6 bases). The CDR3 loop spans 13 amino acids. Germline V gene sequence: CDR1 SGHAT, CDR2 FQNNGV. Deletions cut 6 bases from V and 5 bases from J, with 12 bases between. CDR3 in DNA: TGTGCCAGCAGACAGGGAATGGGAGATACGCAGTATTTT. Amino acids: CASRQGMGDTQYF.

The chain carries TRBV6-6 and TRBJ2-7, with D possibly matching TRBD2 (6 bases). V was cut by 0 bases and J by 2 bases, with 8 bases left in between. Per germline, CDR1 MNHNY and CDR2 SVGAGI (reference sequence). This CDR3 comprises 14 residues. The CDR3 here is CASSYSGGTYEQYF. CDR3 DNA: TGTGCCAGCAGTTACTCGGGGGGAACCTACGAGCAGTACTTC.

V usage is TRBV19 and J usage is TRBJ2-7; 9 bases match TRBD2. Germline V gene lookup returns CDR1 LNHDA and CDR2 SQIVND (reference sequence). After removal of 5 bases from V and 4 bases from J, the junction contained 6 bases not matched to a gene. The CDR3 has 14 residues. The DNA for the CDR3 is TGTGCCAGTAGTGCGACTAGCGGAAATTACGAGCAGTACTTC. Amino acid sequence: CASSATSGNYEQYF.

The gene calls are TRBV11-2 and TRBJ2-1, with 10 nucleotides matching TRBD1. CDR1 and CDR2 from the germline V gene are SGHAT and FQNNGV. The ends lost 5 bases at V and 8 bases at J; junction bases unmatched: 12. The length of the CDR3 is 16 residues. The DNA for the CDR3 is TGTGCCAGCAGCCCACATTTGGGACAGGGGAGCGATGAGCAGTTCTTC. This sequence encodes CASSPHLGQGSDEQFF.

The chain uses TRBV6-4 and TRBJ2-1; no reliable D call. The CDR3 sequence is 13 residues long. Between the trimmed V and J ends, which lost 0 bases and 10 bases, there was a span of 10 bases. CDR1 and CDR2 (germline): MRHNA, SNTAGT. The CDR3 DNA sequence: TGTGCCAGCAGTGACTCGGGCAGGCGAGAGCAGTTCTTC. Translation gives CASSDSGRREQFF.

This clone was observed a handful of times. This rearrangement joins TRBV2 to TRBJ2-1; 8 bases are shared with TRBD2. In germline, CDR1 is SNHLY, CDR2 FYNNEI. The V segment lost 8 bases and the J segment 5 bases; nucleotides outside the gene matches: 5. This CDR3 comprises 13 residues. The CDR3 sequence is CASSFGGDNEQFF. The CDR3 DNA sequence: TGTGCCAGCTCTTTCGGGGGGGACAATGAGCAGTTCTTC.

This clone was recorded only once. The chain has TRBV7-9 and TRBJ2-2; weak D call: TRBD2 (5 bases). Trimming cost V 2 bases and J 2 bases, with 9 bases left between them. The CDR3 is 15 residues long. Germline V gene sequence: CDR1 SEHNR, CDR2 FQNEAQ (reference sequence). The DNA of the CDR3 is TGTGCCAGCAGCTTATCCGGGATCAACACCGGGGAGCTGTTTTTT. Encoded protein: CASSLSGINTGELFF.

On this clone: This same CDR3 is encoded by further DNA sequences in the sample. The chain has TRBV7-9 and TRBJ1-2; TRBD1 might be the D (5 bases). The CDR3 runs 13 residues. V dropped 2 bases and J dropped 2 bases, with 6 bases sitting between them. Germline-derived CDR1 and CDR2 are SEHNR and FQNEAQ (reference sequence). Here the CDR3 DNA reads TGTGCCAGCAGCTTACAGGGAAACTATGGCTACACCTTC. Encoded protein: CASSLQGNYGYTF.

The chain's CDR3 is CASSAGLAGWGQETQYF. In nucleotides, the CDR3 is TGTGCCAGCAGTGCGGGACTAGCGGGATGGGGGCAAGAGACCCAGTACTTC. The chain couples TRBV2 to TRBJ2-5; 13 nucleotides match TRBD2. Germline assignment: CDR1 SNHLY and CDR2 FYNNEI. J lost 2 bases, V lost 4 bases, and 7 bases had no gene match. CDR3 length: 17 residues.

DNA for the CDR3: TGTGCCAGCTCACCCAATTATCCCGGGAGGGTCGGTGGAAACATTCAGTACTTC. It encodes CASSPNYPGRVGGNIQYF. This chain joins TRBV18 and TRBJ2-4; TRBD2 matches at 8 bases. The CDR3 has 18 amino acids. Germline CDR1 and CDR2: KGHSH and LQKENI. V was pared by 3 bases and J by 6 bases, with 16 bases of the junction left unmatched. The variable domain in full, completed from reference TRBV18 and TRBJ2-4, reads NAGVMQNPRHLVRRRGQEARLRCSPMKGHSHVYWYRQLPEEGLKFMVYLQKENIIDESGMPKERFSAEFPKEGPSILRIQQVVRGDSAAYFCASSPNYPGRVGGNIQYFGAGTRLSVL.

This clone appeared once. The chain uses TRBV2 and TRBJ1-4; D is perhaps TRBD1 (5 bases). V lost 6 bases, J lost 5 bases, and 13 bases lay in between. The CDR3 consists of 14 residues. Germline V gives CDR1 SNHLY, CDR2 FYNNEI. CDR3 loop: CASRSTEGNEKLFF. The CDR3 DNA reads as TGTGCCAGCAGGTCGACGGAGGGGAATGAAAAACTGTTTTTT.

V usage is TRBV27 and J usage is TRBJ2-5, with TRBD2 matching over 9 bases. Trimming took 6 bases from V and 2 from J; bases not matched to a gene: 10. This CDR3 has 16 amino acids. From germline, CDR1 is MNHEY and CDR2 SMNVEV (reference sequence). The CDR3 DNA reads as TGTGCCAGCAGCACCGGGCGGGGGGGAAGTCAAGAGACCCAGTACTTC. Translating it yields CASSTGRGGSQETQYF.

The CDR3 DNA sequence: TGTGCCAGTAGTATATCGGGACTAGCGGGGGGTAATGAGCAGTTCTTC. It translates to CASSISGLAGGNEQFF. The rearrangement links TRBV19 to TRBJ2-1; 15 bases are shared with TRBD2. The CDR3 is made up of 16 amino acids. Per germline, CDR1 LNHDA and CDR2 SQIVND (reference sequence). J lost 7 bases, V lost 2 bases, and 3 bases had no gene match.

The chain uses TRBV2 and TRBJ2-3; D is perhaps TRBD1 (6 bases). Trimming cost V 3 bases and J 2 bases, with 12 bases left between them. The CDR3 loop spans 15 amino acids. CDR1 and CDR2 (germline): SNHLY, FYNNEI. The CDR3 is CASSDQGIYTDTQYF. The DNA for the CDR3 is TGTGCCAGCAGTGATCAGGGGATTTACACAGATACGCAGTATTTT.

In DNA, the CDR3 is TGTGCCAGTACCGGGGGACAGGCATACCTCTATGGCTACACCTTC. It is translated as CASTGGQAYLYGYTF. The chain combines TRBV19 with TRBJ1-2; 8 positions agree with TRBD1. The germline CDR1 and CDR2 sequences are LNHDA and SQIVND (reference sequence). The CDR3 consists of 15 residues. V lost 7 bases and J lost 4; bases outside the gene matches: 11. Looking up the rest from reference TRBV19 and TRBJ1-2 gives the full variable domain: DGGITQSPKYLFRKEGQNVTLSCEQNLNHDAMYWYRQDPGQGLRLIYYSQIVNDFQKGDIAEGYSVSREKKESFPLTVTSAQKNPTAFYLCASTGGQAYLYGYTFGSGTRLTVV.

In the case of this clone: A junction boundary mismatches the germline segment, possibly from a read error. The chain employs TRBV30 and TRBJ2-7; the D gene is possibly TRBD1 (5 bases). The CDR3 contains 12 residues. Germline V gene data show CDR1 as GTSNPN and CDR2 as SVGIG (reference sequence). In DNA form, the CDR3 reads TGTGCCTGGAGCTGGGGCTCCCACGAGCAGTACTTC. Protein: CAWSWGSHEQYF.

The chain links TRBV30 to TRBJ1-4, with D tentatively TRBD1 (6 bases). Trimming stripped 6 bases from V and 5 bases from J, with 13 bases between. Per germline, CDR1 GTSNPN and CDR2 SVGIG (reference sequence). The length of the CDR3 is 13 residues. The CDR3 DNA reads TGTGCCTGCCTAGACAGGAGGAATGAAAAACTGTTTTTT. Its protein product is CACLDRRNEKLFF.

The chain is built from TRBV6-5 and TRBJ1-2; TRBD1 aligns across 9 bases. Germline V gene sequence: CDR1 MNHEY, CDR2 SVGAGI. The V gene end was trimmed by 4 bases and the J gene end by 8 bases; junction bases not matched to a gene: 5. The CDR3 is 13 residues long. CDR3 protein: CASSFGTGKGYTF. The CDR3 region has the DNA TGTGCCAGCAGTTTTGGGACAGGGAAAGGCTACACCTTC.

This rearrangement joins TRBV5-6 to TRBJ2-7; the D is unclear. Trimming shortened V by 0 bases and J by 2 bases, and 9 bases separated the two germline ends. The germline gives CDR1 SGHDT, CDR2 YYEEEE. There are 14 residues in the CDR3. The CDR3 loop reads CASSLGQSAYEQYF. The CDR3 DNA follows: TGTGCCAGCAGCTTGGGGCAGTCCGCCTACGAGCAGTACTTC.

This sequence joins TRBV9 and TRBJ1-2, with D perhaps matching TRBD1 (5 bases). The CDR3 consists of 13 residues. Trimming shortened V by 0 bases and J by 7 bases, and 10 bases separated the two germline ends. Germline lookup yields CDR1 SGDLS and CDR2 YYNGEE. In DNA form, the CDR3 reads TGTGCCAGCAGCGTAGAGCCCGACAGTGGCTACACCTTC. Amino acid sequence: CASSVEPDSGYTF.

The rearrangement joins TRBV5-4 to TRBJ1-5, with 8 nucleotides matching TRBD1. Germline loops: CDR1 SGHNT, CDR2 YYREEE (reference sequence). The length of the CDR3 is 16 residues. The V and J ends lost 4 bases and 0 bases, in that order; junction bases with no gene match: 6. The CDR3 nucleotides are TGTGCCAGCAGCCCCCGGGACAGGACTAGCAATCAGCCCCAGCATTTT. This codes for CASSPRDRTSNQPQHF.

This chain connects TRBV5-6 to TRBJ2-2, with 10 bases lining up with TRBD2. The trim removed 0 bases at V and 4 bases at J, leaving 3 bases unmatched. CDR3 length: 16 residues. The germline CDR1 and CDR2 sequences are SGHDT and YYEEEE. The DNA of the CDR3 is TGTGCCAGCAGCTTGGGGCTAGCGGGAGCCACCGGGGAGCTGTTTTTT. Encoded protein: CASSLGLAGATGELFF.

This chain connects TRBV15 to TRBJ2-5; 12 positions agree with TRBD2. Germline V gene sequence: CDR1 LNHNV, CDR2 YYDKDF (reference sequence). There are 17 residues in the CDR3. Losses at the gene ends were 3 bases for V and 4 bases for J; bases not matched to a gene: 9. This CDR3 reads CATSRTSGRGLVETQYF. The CDR3 bases are TGTGCCACCAGCAGGACTAGCGGGAGAGGGCTGGTAGAGACCCAGTACTTC.